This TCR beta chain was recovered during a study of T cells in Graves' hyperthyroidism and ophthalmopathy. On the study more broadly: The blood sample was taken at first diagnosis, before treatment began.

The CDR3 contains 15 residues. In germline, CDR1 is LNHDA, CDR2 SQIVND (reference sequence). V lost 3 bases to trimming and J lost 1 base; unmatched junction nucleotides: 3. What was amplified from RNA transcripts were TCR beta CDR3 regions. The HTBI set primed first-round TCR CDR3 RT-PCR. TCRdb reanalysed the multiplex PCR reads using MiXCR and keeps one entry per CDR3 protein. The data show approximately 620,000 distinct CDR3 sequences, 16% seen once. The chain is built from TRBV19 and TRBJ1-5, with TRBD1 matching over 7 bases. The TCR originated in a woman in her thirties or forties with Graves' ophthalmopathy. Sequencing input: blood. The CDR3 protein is CASSIGDRSNQPQHF. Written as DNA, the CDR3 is TGTGCCAGTAGTATCGGGGACAGAAGCAATCAGCCCCAGCATTTT.